Presented here are 3 T cell receptor beta chains from one specimen sequenced in a study of early T cells in non-severe SARS-CoV-2 infection. TCRdb analysed the 5' RACE reads with MiXCR anew, one entry per CDR3 protein. The sample consists of some 37,000 distinct CDR3 sequences, approximately 8.9% of them appearing once. The sample was whole blood. These receptor sequences come from an adult who was a healthcare worker with PCR-confirmed SARS-CoV-2 infection or an uninfected control (not recorded which).

This clonotype has just a few counts. This rearrangement joins TRBV30 to TRBJ1-6, with a tentative D call TRBD1 (6 bases). V shed 0 bases and J shed 0 bases, with 9 bases lying between them. Germline CDR1 GTSNPN, CDR2 SVGIG (reference sequence). The CDR3 consists of 16 residues. Written as DNA, the CDR3 is TGTGCCTGGAGTGTCGGACAGCGCTCCTATAATTCACCCCTCCACTTT. It codes for CAWSVGQRSYNSPLHF.

The table lists this clonotype with many counts. The V and J genes are TRBV7-9 and TRBJ1-1; D is undetermined. CDR3 length: 12 residues. V lost 4 bases and J lost 1, with 4 bases in between. Germline CDR1 and CDR2: SEHNR and FQNEAQ (reference sequence). CDR3 residues: CASSYQNTEAFF. CDR3 in DNA: TGTGCCAGCAGCTACCAGAACACTGAAGCTTTCTTT.

This chain joins TRBV30 and TRBJ2-4; 7 bases are a match to TRBD2. From germline, CDR1 is GTSNPN and CDR2 SVGIG (reference sequence). V lost 0 bases to trimming and J lost 15 bases; unmatched junction nucleotides: 5. The CDR3 spans 11 residues. The CDR3 nucleotides are TGTGCCTGGAGTGTATCTAGCGGCGTGTACTTC. Its translation: CAWSVSSGVYF.